The 29 T cell receptor beta chains below were found in one sample sequenced in a study of naive and memory T cell subsets. Two oligonucleotides, mixed equimolar, formed the beta constant-region primer covering TRBC1 and TRBC2. TCRdb redid the calling of the UMI-ligation and nested PCR reads with MiXCR, one entry per CDR3 protein. Counted here are some 150,000 distinct CDR3 sequences, around 15% occurring once; the ten biggest clones make up 0.14% to 0.15%. The sample consisted of naive CD4+ T cells from blood. The receptors shown here come from a human donor in good health.

This clonotype has just a few counts. This chain uses TRBV29-1 with TRBJ2-1; TRBD1 agrees at 11 bases. The CDR3 spans 14 residues. Germline CDR1 SQVTM, CDR2 ANQGSEA. V lost 6 bases, J lost 12 bases, and 13 bases stayed unmatched. CDR3 residues: CSVADRGRGAGQFF. The DNA for the CDR3 is TGCAGCGTAGCGGACAGGGGGCGAGGTGCTGGGCAGTTCTTC.

Only a few counts were recorded for this clonotype. This sequence joins TRBV5-4 and TRBJ2-3; 13 bases fit TRBD2. Germline CDR1 is SGHNT and CDR2 is YYREEE (reference sequence). CDR3 length equals 18 residues. Losses at the gene ends were 4 bases for V and 0 bases for J; bases not matched to a gene: 8. The CDR3 DNA is TGTGCCAGCAGCCCGGGGACTAGCGGGGTTCCTAGCACAGATACGCAGTATTTT. This sequence encodes CASSPGTSGVPSTDTQYF.

This clonotype came up a few times. The chain is built from TRBV5-1 and TRBJ2-1, with D maybe TRBD2 (7 bases). CDR1 and CDR2 (germline): SGHRS, YFSETQ. The germline V and J ends were trimmed by 7 bases and 5 bases, with 19 bases remaining between them. The CDR3 is 15 amino acids. CDR3 DNA: TGCGCCAGCTGCCGGGGGGCTAGCGGTGACAATGAGCAGTTCTTC. Translation: CASCRGASGDNEQFF.

This rearrangement joins TRBV12-3 or TRBV12-4 to TRBJ2-7; D gene ambiguous. The CDR3 has 14 amino acids. V lost 3 bases to trimming and J lost 5 bases, with 14 bases between them. The CDR3 sequence: CASSLVLIDHEQYF. CDR3 nucleotide sequence: TGTGCCAGCAGTTTGGTCCTGATCGACCACGAGCAGTACTTC.

The sample holds a few counts of this clonotype. The rearrangement links TRBV3-1 to TRBJ2-5; D possibly corresponds to TRBD1 (6 bases). The CDR3 consists of 16 residues. Germline CDR1 LGHDT, CDR2 YNNKEL (reference sequence). Deletions cut 4 bases from V and 2 bases from J, with 17 bases between. CDR3 in DNA: TGTGCCAGCAGCCGGAACCTAGGGCAGGGGCAAGAGACCCAGTACTTC. This encodes CASSRNLGQGQETQYF.

The V and J genes are TRBV4-2 and TRBJ2-6; unclear D gene. Trimming took 4 bases from V and 1 from J, leaving 11 bases between them. CDR1 is LGHNA and CDR2 is YNFKEQ in the germline V gene. The CDR3 covers 16 residues. The CDR3 sequence is CASSRESGSGANVLTF. The CDR3 region has the DNA TGTGCCAGCAGCCGTGAAAGTGGGTCTGGGGCCAACGTCCTGACTTTC.

This clonotype was seen a few times. The V gene is TRBV6-1, the J gene TRBJ2-7; D is uncertain. Trimming pared 5 bases from V and 5 bases from J, leaving 13 bases between. The germline CDR1 and CDR2 sequences are MNHNS and SASEGT. CDR3 length: 13 residues. The CDR3 here is CASSPGLIDEQYF. The DNA for the CDR3 is TGTGCCAGCAGTCCCGGCTTAATCGACGAGCAGTACTTC.

This chain joins TRBV11-3 and TRBJ2-3; weak D call: TRBD2 (6 bases). V shed 1 base and J shed 2 bases, with 13 bases lying between them. Germline V CDR1 and CDR2: SGHNT, YENEEA. CDR3 length: 16 amino acids. The chain's CDR3 is CASSLGGDGYTDTQYF. Here the CDR3 DNA reads TGTGCCAGCAGCTTAGGCGGGGACGGATACACAGATACGCAGTATTTT. Full variable domain (remainder filled in from reference TRBV11-3 and TRBJ2-3): EAGVVQSPRYKIIEKKQPVAFWCNPISGHNTLYWYLQNLGQGPELLIRYENEEAVDDSQLPKDRFSAERLKGVDSTLKIQPAELGDSAVYLCASSLGGDGYTDTQYFGPGTRLTVL.

The chain links TRBV6-5 to TRBJ2-7; possible D gene TRBD2, 5 bases. Germline V CDR1 and CDR2: MNHEY, SVGAGI. This CDR3 comprises 16 residues. V lost 0 bases to trimming and J lost 2 bases, with 14 bases between them. The CDR3: CASSYSMRSGPYEQYF. CDR3 nucleotides: TGTGCCAGCAGTTACTCGATGAGAAGCGGCCCCTACGAGCAGTACTTC.

The sample holds a few counts of this clonotype. The chain carries TRBV5-1 and TRBJ1-2; TRBD1 aligns across 7 bases. CDR3 size: 15 residues. The V gene's germline CDR1 is SGHRS and CDR2 YFSETQ. The trim removed 4 bases at V and 8 bases at J, leaving 14 bases unmatched. The CDR3 loop reads CASSVGQPARSGYTF. The CDR3 DNA sequence: TGCGCCAGCAGCGTGGGACAGCCGGCCCGGAGCGGCTACACCTTC. Full variable domain (remainder filled in from reference TRBV5-1 and TRBJ1-2): KAGVTQTPRYLIKTRGQQVTLSCSPISGHRSVSWYQQTPGQGLQFLFEYFSETQRNKGNFPGRFSGRQFSNSRSEMNVSTLELGDSALYLCASSVGQPARSGYTFGSGTRLTVV.

In its sample, this clonotype was seen a few times. V usage is TRBV6-1 and J usage is TRBJ2-7; 11 bases agree with TRBD1. The CDR3 is 14 amino acids. Germline CDR1 reads MNHNS; CDR2 reads SASEGT. Unmatched junction bases numbered 10, after V lost 8 bases and J lost 7 bases. CDR3 loop: CASLRLGDRGEQYF. The CDR3 coding sequence is TGTGCCAGCCTACGACTAGGGGACAGGGGGGAGCAGTACTTC.

This clonotype was counted only a few times. This chain links TRBV14 with TRBJ2-1; 11 nucleotides agree with TRBD2. The germline gives CDR1 SGHDN, CDR2 FVKESK. The junction had 9 bases not matched to a gene; V was cut back by 4 bases and J by 4 bases. The CDR3 loop spans 17 amino acids. CDR3 sequence reads: CASSPRLTSGSYNEQFF. CDR3 bases: TGTGCCAGCAGCCCTCGACTTACTAGCGGGAGTTACAATGAGCAGTTCTTC.

V is TRBV20-1 and J is TRBJ2-7, with 7 bases matching TRBD1. The CDR3 has 14 amino acids. V lost 6 bases and J lost 1; bases outside the gene matches: 9. The V gene's germline CDR1 is DFQATT and CDR2 SNEGSKA (reference sequence). The CDR3 bases are TGCAGTGCCGTACCGGGACAGTGTTCCTACGAGCAGTACTTC. It yields the protein CSAVPGQCSYEQYF.

This clonotype was detected many times. The chain uses TRBV10-3 and TRBJ2-1; D tentatively reads TRBD1 or TRBD2 (6 bases each). Germline V lookup: CDR1 ENHRY, CDR2 SYGVKD. V dropped 4 bases and J dropped 8 bases, with 24 bases sitting between them. This CDR3 has 17 residues. The CDR3 nucleotides read TGTGCCATCAGTGGGACGAGAGGGGACAAGGGCGGGGATGAGCAGTTCTTC. This translates into CAISGTRGDKGGDEQFF.

This rearrangement joins TRBV18 to TRBJ1-2; 7 bases match TRBD1. The CDR3 spans 16 residues. Germline V gene data show CDR1 as KGHSH and CDR2 as LQKENI. V gave up 1 base and J gave up 4 bases; unmatched junction bases: 9. The CDR3 region has the DNA TGTGCCAGCTCACCACGGGGACAGAACCAAGGCTATGGCTACACCTTC. Translated, it gives CASSPRGQNQGYGYTF.

This clonotype was counted many times. The chain joins TRBV6-5 to TRBJ1-6, with 8 bases lining up with TRBD1. After removal of 6 bases from V and 6 bases from J, the junction contained 4 bases not matched to a gene. The CDR3 spans 14 residues. The V gene's germline CDR1 is MNHEY and CDR2 SVGAGI. DNA for the CDR3: TGTGCCAGCAGCTTAGACAGGGGTAATTCACCCCTCCACTTT. This translates into CASSLDRGNSPLHF.

This chain links TRBV9 with TRBJ2-7; tentatively, D is TRBD1 or TRBD2 (6 bases each). CDR1 SGDLS and CDR2 YYNGEE come from the germline V gene. The CDR3 runs to 15 residues. Deletions cut 4 bases from V and 2 bases from J, with 16 bases between. In nucleotides, the CDR3 is TGTGCCAGCAGCCCTCAGACCGGGGGCACCTACGAGCAGTACTTC. Translation: CASSPQTGGTYEQYF.

This clonotype showed up many times. CDR3 DNA: TGTGCCAGCAGCCATCTCTGGGACCGCAGCCCCGGGGAGCTGTTTTTT. Protein: CASSHLWDRSPGELFF. This chain joins TRBV3-1 and TRBJ2-2; D tentatively reads TRBD1 or TRBD2 (5 bases each). The V gene's germline CDR1 is LGHDT and CDR2 YNNKEL (reference sequence). CDR3 size: 16 residues. Between the trimmed V and J ends, which lost 3 bases and 6 bases, there was a span of 17 bases.

The chain has TRBV28 and TRBJ1-5; 7 nucleotides line up with TRBD1. From germline, CDR1 is MDHEN and CDR2 SYDVKM. There are 15 residues in the CDR3. Trimming removed 6 bases from V and 2 bases from J; junction bases left unmatched: 7. CDR3 bases: TGTGCCAGCAGGCCGGACAGGTTTGGCAATCAGCCCCAGCATTTT. Its translation: CASRPDRFGNQPQHF.

As DNA, the CDR3 is TGTGCCAGCAGCTACGAGGGTTCCCTACCTTACGAGCAGTACTTC. Its translation is CASSYEGSLPYEQYF. The gene calls are TRBV3-1 and TRBJ2-7, with D possibly being TRBD2 (5 bases). This CDR3 has 15 residues. Between the trimmed V and J ends, which lost 5 bases and 4 bases, there was a span of 18 bases. Germline values: CDR1 LGHDT, CDR2 YNNKEL (reference sequence).

CDR3 region: CASSRNGLSSTDTQYF. CDR3 DNA: TGTGCCAGCAGCCGTAACGGACTATCTAGCACAGATACGCAGTATTTT. The V gene is TRBV5-4, the J gene TRBJ2-3; possibly TRBD2 for D (6 bases). Germline loops: CDR1 SGHNT, CDR2 YYREEE (reference sequence). V shed 4 bases and J shed 0 bases, with 15 bases lying between them. The CDR3 is 16 residues long.

A few counts support this clonotype. CDR3 region: CASSVPPYEQYF. As DNA, the CDR3 is TGTGCCAGCAGTGTCCCACCCTACGAGCAGTACTTC. The chain links TRBV28 to TRBJ2-7; D call uncertain. V lost 5 bases and J 2 bases, leaving 7 bases between the germline ends. This CDR3 is 12 amino acids long. CDR1 MDHEN and CDR2 SYDVKM come from the germline V gene.

The chain combines TRBV20-1 with TRBJ2-7; 7 nucleotides align to TRBD1. After removal of 3 bases from V and 0 bases from J, the junction contained 8 bases not matched to a gene. CDR1 is DFQATT and CDR2 is SNEGSKA in the germline V gene (reference sequence). The CDR3 length is 15 residues. CDR3 sequence (DNA): TGCAGTGCTAGCGACGACAGGGTTCTCTCCTACGAGCAGTACTTC. Its translation: CSASDDRVLSYEQYF.

The rearrangement joins TRBV20-1 to TRBJ1-5, with 8 bases that match TRBD1. The germline gives CDR1 DFQATT, CDR2 SNEGSKA (reference sequence). The CDR3 totals 14 residues. The V gene end was trimmed by 1 base and the J gene end by 7 bases; junction bases not matched to a gene: 6. In DNA form, the CDR3 reads TGCAGTGCTAGAGCGGCAGGGGGCGGGCAGCCCCAGCATTTT. This translates into CSARAAGGGQPQHF.

This chain links TRBV20-1 with TRBJ1-1; 8 nucleotides agree with TRBD1. Germline CDR1 and CDR2: DFQATT and SNEGSKA (reference sequence). The CDR3 has 13 residues. After removal of 3 bases from V and 4 bases from J, the junction contained 4 bases not matched to a gene. DNA for the CDR3: TGCAGTGCTAGCAGGGGGCTTGGCACTGAAGCTTTCTTT. This codes for CSASRGLGTEAFF.

The rearrangement uses TRBV20-1 and TRBJ1-6, with D perhaps matching TRBD1 (6 bases). The germline gives CDR1 DFQATT, CDR2 SNEGSKA (reference sequence). The length of the CDR3 is 16 residues. V was cut by 1 base and J by 8 bases, with 18 bases left in between. CDR3 protein: CSARAGKQGRYSPLHF. Written as DNA, the CDR3 is TGCAGTGCTAGAGCTGGGAAACAGGGCCGCTATTCACCCCTCCACTTT.

This chain connects TRBV12-3 or TRBV12-4 to TRBJ2-7, with D tentatively TRBD2 (6 bases). There are 16 residues in the CDR3. Trimming cost V 5 bases and J 0 bases, with 17 bases left between them. The CDR3 coding sequence is TGTGCCAGCAGTCCCCGACTAGGCTTTAGCTCCTACGAGCAGTACTTC. This codes for CASSPRLGFSSYEQYF.

This chain connects TRBV7-9 to TRBJ2-1, with D tentatively TRBD2 (5 bases). V lost 1 base to trimming and J lost 11 bases, with 15 bases between them. CDR3 length: 14 amino acids. The germline V gene has CDR1 SEHNR and CDR2 FQNEAQ (reference sequence). The CDR3 sequence is CASSLERRAKKQFF. CDR3 in DNA: TGTGCCAGCAGCTTAGAGCGGCGGGCAAAAAAGCAGTTCTTC.

The chain links TRBV6-6 to TRBJ1-5, with TRBD1 as a possible D gene (6 bases). The CDR3 has 16 residues. V was cut by 0 bases and J by 1 base, with 10 bases left in between. CDR1 and CDR2 from the germline V gene are MNHNY and SVGAGI (reference sequence). The CDR3 here is CASSYSITGSNQPQHF. CDR3 nucleotides: TGTGCCAGCAGTTACTCGATTACAGGGAGCAATCAGCCCCAGCATTTT.